Below are 30 T cell receptor beta chains sequenced from a single sample in a study of technical replicates of blood from a handful of donors. Clones were sequenced by immunoSEQ multiplex PCR, and TCRdb holds only the in-frame ones, with some missing. The sample contains roughly 62,000 clones, 91% of which appear only once. The sequenced sample was PBMCs. The receptors shown here come from a human donor in good health. Some clones in this sample may be carry-over from other donors' samples.

The chain couples TRBV6-4 to TRBJ1-2; a weak D match, TRBD1 (5 bases). CDR3 length equals 13 residues. V lost 2 bases, J lost 10 bases, and 14 bases lay in between. Germline V lookup: CDR1 MRHNA, CDR2 SNTAGT. CDR3 protein: CASSDPIRGSYTF. The CDR3 region has the DNA TGTGCCAGCAGTGACCCGATAAGGGGTTCCTACACCTTC.

J is TRBJ1-2 and V is TRBV2; D unclear. CDR3 size: 13 residues. V lost 1 base and J 8 bases, leaving 11 bases between the germline ends. Germline assignment: CDR1 SNHLY and CDR2 FYNNEI. In DNA form, the CDR3 reads TGTGCCAGCAGTGAAGGCAGGTCTGCAGGCTACACCTTC. This encodes CASSEGRSAGYTF.

A few counts support this clone. J is TRBJ2-7 and V is TRBV7-8; 7 nucleotides agree with TRBD1. The length of the CDR3 is 12 residues. CDR1 and CDR2 from the germline V gene are SGHVS and FQNEAQ. V trimming: 8 bases; J trimming: 2 bases; junction bases outside the gene matches: 3. In DNA, the CDR3 is TGTGCCAGCGGTGACAGGGCCTACGAGCAGTACTTC. Encoded protein: CASGDRAYEQYF. The entire variable domain, with the rest obtained from reference TRBV7-8 and TRBJ2-7, is as follows: GAGVSQSPRYKVAKRGQDVALRCDPISGHVSLFWYQQALGQGPEFLTYFQNEAQLDKSGLPSDRFFAERPEGSVSTLKIQRTQQEDSAVYLCASGDRAYEQYFGPGTRLTVT.

This chain uses TRBV4-2 with TRBJ2-1; TRBD1 matches at 8 bases. The junction had 4 bases not matched to a gene; V was cut back by 1 base and J by 8 bases. Germline loops: CDR1 LGHNA, CDR2 YNFKEQ. The CDR3 length is 14 residues. The chain's CDR3 is CASSQVRGLDEQFF. The CDR3, as DNA: TGTGCCAGCAGCCAAGTCAGGGGGCTCGATGAGCAGTTCTTC.

V usage is TRBV18 and J usage is TRBJ1-6, with D unclear. Germline V gene sequence: CDR1 KGHSH, CDR2 LQKENI. The CDR3 length is 15 residues. Trimming took 5 bases from V and 7 from J, leaving 15 bases between them. The CDR3 sequence: CASSAGRASNSPLHF. CDR3 DNA sequence: TGTGCCAGCTCAGCAGGTCGAGCCTCCAATTCACCCCTCCACTTT.

The V and J genes are TRBV6-1 and TRBJ2-1; TRBD2 agrees at 13 bases. V lost 7 bases, J lost 10 bases, and 10 bases stayed unmatched. The CDR3 extends over 15 amino acids. CDR1 is MNHNS and CDR2 is SASEGT in the germline V gene. In DNA, the CDR3 is TGTGCCAGCACTTCGACTAGCGGGAGGTCAGGAGAGCAGTTCTTC. Translated, it gives CASTSTSGRSGEQFF.

The V and J genes are TRBV6-5 and TRBJ2-7; a possible D gene is TRBD1 (5 bases). This CDR3 region has 16 residues. CDR1 MNHEY and CDR2 SVGAGI come from the germline V gene. Deletions cut 4 bases from V and 0 bases from J, with 16 bases between. In DNA form, the CDR3 reads TGTGCCAGCAGTTTAAAAGGGGCAGGCGTCTCCTACGAGCAGTACTTC. Its translation: CASSLKGAGVSYEQYF.

V gene TRBV2 combines with J gene TRBJ2-3; TRBD2 matches 8 bases. V shed 4 bases and J 6 bases; nucleotides not matched to a gene: 12. The CDR3 runs 16 residues. Germline V gene sequence: CDR1 SNHLY, CDR2 FYNNEI. CDR3 residues: CASSASRGASSDTQYF. In nucleotides, the CDR3 is TGTGCCAGCAGTGCGTCGCGGGGGGCTTCTTCTGATACGCAGTATTTT.

The chain links TRBV7-9 to TRBJ2-2, with D possibly being TRBD1 (5 bases). The V and J ends lost 6 bases and 9 bases respectively, with 11 bases between them. Germline CDR1 reads SEHNR; CDR2 reads FQNEAQ (reference sequence). This CDR3 has 12 amino acids. CDR3: CASREGVWELFF. The CDR3 DNA reads TGTGCCAGCAGGGAAGGGGTTTGGGAGCTGTTTTTT.

This chain uses TRBV5-6 with TRBJ2-7; 7 bases align to TRBD1. This CDR3 region has 14 residues. CDR1 is SGHDT and CDR2 is YYEEEE in the germline V gene. J gave up 2 bases and V 4 bases, and 6 bases lay outside the gene matches. CDR3 sequence reads: CASSGWDRAYEQYF. The DNA for the CDR3 is TGTGCCAGCAGCGGATGGGACAGAGCCTACGAGCAGTACTTC.

This clone was seen more than once but under ten times. This rearrangement joins TRBV7-2 to TRBJ1-1, with D perhaps matching TRBD1 (5 bases). The CDR3 extends over 11 amino acids. V shed 7 bases and J shed 4 bases, with 7 bases lying between them. Germline-derived CDR1 and CDR2 are SGHTA and FQGNSA. CDR3 nucleotides: TGTGCCAGCATCACAGGCACTGAAGCTTTCTTT. Protein: CASITGTEAFF. Complete variable domain (other parts from reference TRBV7-2 and TRBJ1-1): GAGVSQSPSNKVTEKGKDVELRCDPISGHTALYWYRQSLGQGLEFLIYFQGNSAPDKSGLPSDRFSAERTGGSVSTLTIQRTQQEDSAVYLCASITGTEAFFGQGTRLTVV.

This clone was recorded only once. V is TRBV19 and J is TRBJ2-5, with no clear D. Germline assignment: CDR1 LNHDA and CDR2 SQIVND (reference sequence). V lost 2 bases to trimming and J lost 5 bases, with 3 bases between them. This CDR3 region has 11 residues. The CDR3 region is CASSIRETQYF. Written as DNA, the CDR3 is TGTGCCAGTAGTATACGGGAGACCCAGTACTTC. Variable domain in full (rest from reference TRBV19 and TRBJ2-5): DGGITQSPKYLFRKEGQNVTLSCEQNLNHDAMYWYRQDPGQGLRLIYYSQIVNDFQKGDIAEGYSVSREKKESFPLTVTSAQKNPTAFYLCASSIRETQYFGPGTRLLVL.

V and J are TRBV7-2 and TRBJ1-1, with D possibly being TRBD1 (5 bases). Germline CDR1 reads SGHTA; CDR2 reads FQGNSA. The V gene lost 1 base and the J gene lost 3 bases, with 9 bases spanning the gap. This CDR3 region has 14 residues. CDR3 residues: CASSLGQGYTEAFF. The CDR3 nucleotides read TGTGCCAGCAGCTTAGGGCAGGGCTACACTGAAGCTTTCTTT.

The CDR3 region has the DNA TGTGCCTGGAGCACCGGACAGGGCACCTATTCACCCCTCCACTTT. This codes for CAWSTGQGTYSPLHF. The chain couples TRBV30 to TRBJ1-6; 8 positions agree with TRBD1. J was trimmed by 8 bases and V by 3 bases; bases with no gene match: 9. The CDR3 is 15 amino acids. Germline CDR1 and CDR2: GTSNPN and SVGIG (reference sequence).

The chain recombines TRBV7-2 with TRBJ2-1, with a tentative D call TRBD1 (5 bases). Germline V lookup: CDR1 SGHTA, CDR2 FQGNSA. V lost 7 bases, J lost 0 bases, and 16 bases lay in between. The length of the CDR3 is 16 residues. The CDR3 loop reads CASNEQARSSYNEQFF. CDR3 DNA sequence: TGTGCCAGCAACGAACAGGCGAGGAGCTCCTACAATGAGCAGTTCTTC.

The chain couples TRBV19 to TRBJ1-4, with a tentative D call TRBD1 (5 bases). V lost 9 bases, J lost 1 base, and 12 bases lay in between. This CDR3 is 14 amino acids long. The germline V gene encodes CDR1 LNHDA and CDR2 SQIVND (reference sequence). The DNA for the CDR3 is TGTGCCAGCCAGTCGGGGGGAACTAATGAAAAACTGTTTTTT. It is translated as CASQSGGTNEKLFF.

V is TRBV9 and J is TRBJ2-5; 10 bases are shared with TRBD1. J lost 4 bases, V lost 2 bases, and 5 bases had no gene match. The CDR3 is 15 residues long. Germline-derived CDR1 and CDR2 are SGDLS and YYNGEE. The CDR3 region is CASSVDRGRVETQYF. The CDR3 bases are TGTGCCAGCAGCGTTGACAGGGGGCGGGTAGAGACCCAGTACTTC.

The rearrangement links TRBV4-3 to TRBJ1-6; 10 bases fit TRBD1. The ends lost 4 bases at V and 8 bases at J; junction bases unmatched: 8. Germline CDR1 LGHNA, CDR2 YSLEER. The CDR3 sequence is 16 residues long. CDR3 DNA sequence: TGCGCCAGCAGCCTCGACCCCGGGACAGGGGATTCACCCCTCCACTTT. Encoded protein: CASSLDPGTGDSPLHF.

The rearrangement uses TRBV2 and TRBJ1-1; 10 bases line up with TRBD1. The J segment lost 1 base and the V segment lost 8 bases, leaving 4 bases of the junction unmatched. From germline, CDR1 is SNHLY and CDR2 FYNNEI. This CDR3 region has 14 residues. DNA for the CDR3: TGTGCCAGCCTCCGGGACAGGGGGAACACTGAAGCTTTCTTT. It yields the protein CASLRDRGNTEAFF.

CDR3 in DNA: TGTGCCACTGGGTCTAGCGGGAGGGCCTTCACAGATACGCAGTATTTT. This gives the protein CATGSSGRAFTDTQYF. V gene TRBV19 combines with J gene TRBJ2-3; 12 bases are a match to TRBD2. Losses at the gene ends were 10 bases for V and 2 bases for J; bases not matched to a gene: 10. This CDR3 has 16 residues. The germline gives CDR1 LNHDA, CDR2 SQIVND (reference sequence). Using reference TRBV19 and TRBJ2-3 for the parts outside the CDR3, the full variable domain is DGGITQSPKYLFRKEGQNVTLSCEQNLNHDAMYWYRQDPGQGLRLIYYSQIVNDFQKGDIAEGYSVSREKKESFPLTVTSAQKNPTAFYLCATGSSGRAFTDTQYFGPGTRLTVL.

This clone was detected only once. The chain is built from TRBV4-1 and TRBJ1-3; TRBD1 might be the D (6 bases). The CDR3 contains 15 residues. V was clipped by 3 bases and J by 0 bases, with 9 bases between them. From germline, CDR1 is MGHRA and CDR2 YSYEKL. CDR3 coding DNA: TGCGCCAGCAGCCAGACAGGCATCTCTGGAAACACCATATATTTT. Amino acids: CASSQTGISGNTIYF.

This sequence joins TRBV18 and TRBJ1-1; unclear D gene. This CDR3 has 15 amino acids. Trimming left V 4 bases short and J 1 base short, with 13 bases between. CDR1 is KGHSH and CDR2 is LQKENI in the germline V gene. CDR3 coding DNA: TGTGCCAGCTCACAAACCAAAGACACGAACACTGAAGCTTTCTTT. Its protein is CASSQTKDTNTEAFF.

This chain connects TRBV7-2 to TRBJ2-7; unclear D gene. The germline V gene has CDR1 SGHTA and CDR2 FQGNSA. V was pared by 1 base and J by 2 bases, with 9 bases between. This CDR3 contains 14 residues. The CDR3 loop is CASSLGVGPYEQYF. CDR3 nucleotide sequence: TGTGCCAGCAGCTTAGGCGTGGGCCCCTACGAGCAGTACTTC.

The CDR3 sequence: CASSSNSGSPLHF. DNA for the CDR3: TGTGCCAGCAGCTCAAATTCGGGTTCACCCCTCCACTTT. The V and J genes are TRBV7-6 and TRBJ1-6; no definite D call. The CDR3 is 13 residues long. Germline V gene sequence: CDR1 SGHVS, CDR2 FNYEAQ. Trimming stripped 4 bases from V and 9 bases from J, with 10 bases between.

This chain uses TRBV4-2 with TRBJ2-1; 9 bases align to TRBD2. Trimming at V came to 1 base and at J to 2 bases, leaving 3 bases not matched to a gene. CDR1 LGHNA and CDR2 YNFKEQ come from the germline V gene. The CDR3 has 16 residues. The CDR3 sequence: CASSQAGTSPYNEQFF. CDR3 DNA sequence: TGTGCCAGCAGCCAAGCCGGGACTAGCCCCTACAATGAGCAGTTCTTC.

The genes are TRBV7-2 and TRBJ2-3, with D possibly TRBD2 on 8 matching bases. Germline values: CDR1 SGHTA, CDR2 FQGNSA. The CDR3 length is 15 residues. Between the trimmed V and J ends, which lost 4 bases and 7 bases, there was a span of 18 bases. Here the CDR3 reads CASSYRTGLANTQYF. The CDR3 region has the DNA TGTGCCAGCAGCTACCGGACAGGACTAGCTAATACGCAGTATTTT.

The chain joins TRBV7-2 to TRBJ2-1, with 10 bases aligning to TRBD1. Germline V gene lookup returns CDR1 SGHTA and CDR2 FQGNSA. J lost 3 bases, V lost 5 bases, and 7 bases had no gene match. This CDR3 is built from 16 residues. The CDR3 reads CASSPRGQGIYNEQFF. The CDR3 DNA reads as TGTGCCAGCAGCCCCAGGGGACAGGGGATCTACAATGAGCAGTTCTTC.

The rearrangement uses TRBV7-9 and TRBJ2-1; 11 nucleotides align to TRBD2. With 4 bases clipped from V and 7 bases from J, the junction kept 15 bases outside the gene matches. The germline V gene encodes CDR1 SEHNR and CDR2 FQNEAQ (reference sequence). This CDR3 is 18 amino acids long. CDR3 bases: TGTGCCAGCAGCTCCTCTTTGGCCGGGACTAGCGGAAAGAATGAGCAGTTCTTC. This sequence encodes CASSSSLAGTSGKNEQFF. Complete variable domain (other parts from reference TRBV7-9 and TRBJ2-1): DTGVSQNPRHKITKRGQNVTFRCDPISEHNRLYWYRQTLGQGPEFLTYFQNEAQLEKSRLLSDRFSAERPKGSFSTLEIQRTEQGDSAMYLCASSSSLAGTSGKNEQFFGPGTRLTVL.

The J gene is TRBJ1-2, the V gene TRBV4-3; a possible D gene is TRBD1 (6 bases). This CDR3 has 16 residues. V was cut by 0 bases and J by 4 bases, with 15 bases left in between. The germline gives CDR1 LGHNA, CDR2 YSLEER. The CDR3 DNA follows: TGCGCCAGCAGCCAAGATTGGACAGCCCCCCTCTATGGCTACACCTTC. This codes for CASSQDWTAPLYGYTF.

The chain recombines TRBV28 with TRBJ1-1; D ambiguous. The CDR3 totals 12 residues. Germline assignment: CDR1 MDHEN and CDR2 SYDVKM. The V gene lost 2 bases and the J gene lost 7 bases, with 8 bases spanning the gap. CDR3 in DNA: TGTGCCAGCAGTTTAATCGGTAGTGAAGCTTTCTTT. Its translation: CASSLIGSEAFF. Together with reference TRBV28 and TRBJ1-1, the CDR3 gives the full variable domain: DVKVTQSSRYLVKRTGEKVFLECVQDMDHENMFWYRQDPGLGLRLIYFSYDVKMKEKGDIPEGYSVSREKKERFSLILESASTNQTSMYLCASSLIGSEAFFGQGTRLTVV.